The clone carrying this T cell receptor (beta chain) was seen a few times. What it binds is unknown. This sample is drawn from a study of cytomegalovirus exposure and HLA in healthy donors. PCR employed 60 Vbeta and 13 Jbeta primers. Libraries were prepared by immunoSEQ multiplex PCR; TCRdb keeps only in-frame clonotypes and omits some of them. The table records approximately 190,000 clones, 75% to 85% of them present only once. Whole-study results and caveats: Most TCR sequences proved rare, with some public TCRs found in many donors. Indistinguishable V segments, including TRBV6-2 and TRBV6-3, were excluded. About 87% or about 30% of the time was how often most TCR beta V segments were productive, according to an earlier analysis.

Germline CDR1 LNHDA, CDR2 SQIVND (reference sequence). V lost 5 bases and J lost 0, with 11 bases in between. CDR3 length: 14 amino acids. The chain carries TRBV19 and TRBJ2-7; tentatively, D is TRBD1 (6 bases). Sample: PBMCs. The sequence derives from a woman under 30 in good health and CMV-seropositive. The CDR3 DNA sequence: TGTGCCAGTAGTCCGGGACACCACTCCTACGAGCAGTACTTC. Protein sequence: CASSPGHHSYEQYF.